One sample yielded the 13 T cell receptor beta chains listed below, sequenced in a study of T cells expressing NK-cell markers. TCRdb re-called the 5' RACE reads and shows each CDR3 protein once, DNA omitted. This table holds around 380,000 distinct CDR3 sequences. The sequencing input was blood T cells: a sorted CD56 or NKG2C T cell subset, CD4+ or CD8+ T cells, or bulk PBMC T cells (not recorded which). The receptors were sampled from a woman between 45 and 60 years old in good health.

The chain joins TRBV5-4 to TRBJ1-2; TCRdb's D gene call, TRBD1, goes unchecked for lack of DNA. The CDR3 covers 14 residues. Germline V CDR1 and CDR2: SGHNT, YYREEE (reference sequence). The CDR3 loop reads CASSSGQLDYGYTF.

The CDR3 here is CASSLTLPNSPLHF. The chain carries TRBV5-1 and TRBJ1-6. The germline V gene has CDR1 SGHRS and CDR2 YFSETQ. The CDR3 runs 14 residues.

V gene TRBV25-1 combines with J gene TRBJ2-3. The CDR3 length is 13 residues. Per the germline V gene, CDR1 is MGHDK and CDR2 is SYGVNS. The CDR3: CASSFTLTDTQYF.

The CDR3 spells CASSPLAGAGEQFF. The chain has TRBV6-2 or TRBV6-3 and TRBJ2-1; TCRdb's D call of TRBD2 is untestable without DNA. This CDR3 is built from 14 residues. Germline CDR1 reads MNHEY; CDR2 reads SVGEGT.

The chain employs TRBV6-1 and TRBJ2-1. CDR1 is MNHNS and CDR2 is SASEGT in the germline V gene. This CDR3 contains 13 residues. This chain's CDR3 is CASSEAVSNEQFF.

The J gene is TRBJ1-5, the V gene TRBV27; the TCRdb D gene call, TRBD1, has no DNA to confirm it. Germline-derived CDR1 and CDR2 are MNHEY and SMNVEV (reference sequence). CDR3 length: 15 residues. The chain's CDR3 is CASSPRDTRGQPQHF.

J is TRBJ1-1 and V is TRBV7-9. Looked up from germline, CDR1 is SEHNR and CDR2 is FQNEAQ (reference sequence). The CDR3 extends over 13 amino acids. CDR3 amino acids: CASSVKMNTEAFF.

This rearrangement joins TRBV7-9 to TRBJ2-1; TCRdb's assignment of TRBD1 cannot be checked, as there is no DNA. The CDR3 totals 14 residues. Germline V CDR1 and CDR2: SEHNR, FQNEAQ (reference sequence). CDR3 in amino acids: CASSLKDRGTEQFF.

The V and J genes are TRBV11-2 and TRBJ1-1; TCRdb outputs TRBD1, but without DNA this stays unchecked. This CDR3 region has 15 residues. Germline V CDR1 and CDR2: SGHAT, FQNNGV. The CDR3 protein is CASSSIRTGWTEAFF. Filled out from reference TRBV11-2 and TRBJ1-1, the complete variable domain reads EAGVAQSPRYKIIEKRQSVAFWCNPISGHATLYWYQQILGQGPKLLIQFQNNGVVDDSQLPKDRFSAERLKGVDSTLKIQPAKLEDSAVYLCASSSIRTGWTEAFFGQGTRLTVV.

The gene calls are TRBV6-1 and TRBJ2-5; TCRdb gives TRBD1 as the D gene, but with no DNA this cannot be confirmed. Per the germline V gene, CDR1 is MNHNS and CDR2 is SASEGT. This CDR3 has 13 residues. The CDR3: CATGVGSGATQYF.

This chain connects TRBV12-3 or TRBV12-4 to TRBJ1-2; TCRdb outputs TRBD1, but without DNA this stays unchecked. The CDR3 is 12 residues long. This CDR3 reads CAARQGGFGYTF.

The chain couples TRBV12-5 to TRBJ2-1. Germline V gives CDR1 LGHNT, CDR2 FRNRAP. The CDR3 spans 16 residues. CDR3 amino acids: CASGREWGSPNNEQFF.

This chain links TRBV2 with TRBJ2-1; the TCRdb D gene call, TRBD1, has no DNA to confirm it. Per the germline V gene, CDR1 is SNHLY and CDR2 is FYNNEI. This CDR3 region has 12 residues. CDR3 amino acids: CASRPDRAEQFF.